The 12 T cell receptor beta chains given below trace back to one sample, sequenced in a study of blood T cell repertoires in COVID-19. Profiling relied on immunoSEQ multiplex PCR, and the TCRdb table lists in-frame clones only, not all of them. Of 150,000 or so clones in the sample, approximately 80% are singletons; the top ten hold just over 6%. The sample was PBMCs or T cells enriched from blood (not recorded which). The receptors stem from a woman aged 50 to 60 who had recovered from COVID-19.

The CDR3 protein is CASSSGQVDYEQYF. The CDR3 nucleotides are TGTGCCAGCAGTTCGGGACAGGTGGACTACGAGCAGTACTTC. The chain is built from TRBV28 and TRBJ2-7, with TRBD1 matching 8 bases. CDR3 length: 14 residues. Trimming at V came to 4 bases and at J to 3 bases, leaving 5 bases not matched to a gene. Germline V lookup: CDR1 MDHEN, CDR2 SYDVKM.

The chain links TRBV6-2 or TRBV6-3 to TRBJ2-7; 7 nucleotides match TRBD2. V lost 3 bases and J lost 2; bases outside the gene matches: 13. The CDR3 extends over 17 amino acids. Germline lookup yields CDR1 MNHEY and CDR2 SVGEGT. CDR3 nucleotides: TGTGCCAGCAGTTATATCCCTGTGGGGGGGATCGCCTACGAGCAGTACGTC. It specifies CASSYIPVGGIAYEQYV.

The chain uses TRBV5-5 and TRBJ1-1, with 8 nucleotides matching TRBD1. V was pared by 2 bases and J by 5 bases, with 11 bases of the junction left unmatched. There are 16 residues in the CDR3. Germline CDR1 reads SGHKS; CDR2 reads YYEKEE (reference sequence). The CDR3, as DNA: TGTGCCAGCAGCTTCTTTACAGGGGGTGGTTTGACTGAAGCTTTCTTT. Translated: CASSFFTGGGLTEAFF.

The gene calls are TRBV5-4 and TRBJ1-5; 7 nucleotides match TRBD1. J lost 4 bases, V lost 0 bases, and 7 bases had no gene match. From germline, CDR1 is SGHNT and CDR2 YYREEE (reference sequence). The CDR3 runs to 16 residues. CDR3 nucleotide sequence: TGTGCCAGCAGCTTGGGAGGGGGCAATCTTAATCAGCCCCAGCATTTT. Amino acid sequence: CASSLGGGNLNQPQHF.

The gene calls are TRBV24-1 and TRBJ1-5; 9 bases match TRBD1. Germline V gives CDR1 KGHDR, CDR2 SFDVKD. CDR3 length equals 16 residues. J gave up 5 bases and V 4 bases, and 8 bases lay outside the gene matches. The CDR3 here is CATSDTTGGWDQPQHF. The CDR3 bases are TGTGCCACCAGTGACACTACAGGGGGCTGGGATCAGCCCCAGCATTTT.

This rearrangement joins TRBV28 to TRBJ1-6, with D possibly being TRBD1 (6 bases). CDR1 and CDR2 from the germline V gene are MDHEN and SYDVKM. CDR3 length equals 16 residues. Trimming left V 7 bases short and J 4 bases short, with 17 bases between. The CDR3 here is CASIMPGDRYNSPLHF. The CDR3 nucleotides read TGTGCCAGCATAATGCCAGGGGACCGTTATAATTCACCCCTCCACTTT.

J is TRBJ2-2 and V is TRBV6-5, with TRBD1 matching over 8 bases. The CDR3 is 14 amino acids. The J segment lost 6 bases and the V segment lost 7 bases, leaving 7 bases of the junction unmatched. Germline CDR1 reads MNHEY; CDR2 reads SVGAGI. CDR3 sequence: CASKEQGVAGELFF. CDR3 DNA sequence: TGTGCCAGCAAGGAACAGGGGGTAGCCGGGGAGCTGTTTTTT.

J is TRBJ2-7 and V is TRBV3-1 (or the pseudogene TRBV3-2), with 10 bases lining up with TRBD2. Germline V CDR1 and CDR2: LGHDT, YNNKEL (reference sequence). This CDR3 has 13 residues. V trimming: 4 bases; J trimming: 6 bases; junction bases outside the gene matches: 3. CDR3 coding DNA: TGTGCCAGCAGCCCTAGCGGGGGAGGCGAGCAGTACTTC. It yields the protein CASSPSGGGEQYF.

The CDR3 DNA follows: TGTGCCAGCTCACCGTCGTACGCCCGCGAGGAGCAGTACTTC. Its translation: CASSPSYAREEQYF. This chain connects TRBV18 to TRBJ2-7; D uncertain. Per the germline V gene, CDR1 is KGHSH and CDR2 is LQKENI. The length of the CDR3 is 14 residues. The V end lost 3 bases, the J end lost 7 bases, and 16 bases lay between the germline ends.

V is TRBV24-1 and J is TRBJ2-3, with D perhaps matching TRBD1 (5 bases). This CDR3 has 15 residues. Germline values: CDR1 KGHDR, CDR2 SFDVKD. With 4 bases removed from V and 7 bases from J, the gap between germline ends came to 17 bases. As DNA, the CDR3 is TGTGCCACCAGTGAACCCCGGCAGGGTGGAAATACGCAGTATTTT. Encoded protein: CATSEPRQGGNTQYF.

This chain connects TRBV9 to TRBJ2-1, with D possibly being TRBD2 (6 bases). V lost 0 bases, J lost 5 bases, and 15 bases lay in between. The germline CDR1 and CDR2 sequences are SGDLS and YYNGEE. This CDR3 has 16 amino acids. The CDR3 sequence is CASSVVGGTRHNEQFF. DNA of the CDR3: TGTGCCAGCAGCGTAGTAGGCGGGACCCGCCACAATGAGCAGTTCTTC.

The V and J genes are TRBV5-1 and TRBJ2-3; a weak D match, TRBD2 (6 bases). V was pared by 5 bases and J by 1 base, with 11 bases between. Germline CDR1 is SGHRS and CDR2 is YFSETQ. This CDR3 region has 14 residues. The CDR3 DNA is TGCGCCAGCAGACACCGCGGGGGCACAGATACGCAGTATTTT. Residues: CASRHRGGTDTQYF.